The 31 T cell receptor beta chains in this list originate from one sample, sequenced in a study of cytomegalovirus exposure and HLA in healthy donors (dated by TCRdb to about 2017). To prepare the library, the immunoSEQ multiplex PCR assay was applied. For the multiplex PCR, a mixture combining 60 forward primers for TCR Vbeta segments and 13 reverse primers for TCR Jbeta segments was used. TCRdb re-hosts the immuneACCESS table, in-frame sequences only. Its copies lack some clones; in the studies checked, an unresolved V gene accounts for under half of them, and the cause for the rest is not known. This sample comprises 150,000 to 200,000 clones, about 80% of them detected only once. The top ten constitute about an eighth of the sample. Sequencing used PBMCs. These receptors were collected from a woman aged 35 to 49 in good health and CMV-seronegative.

Concerning this clone: At one end the junction does not follow the germline gene, possibly because of a read error. The chain carries TRBV7-9 and TRBJ1-4; 9 bases line up with TRBD1. Germline V gene sequence: CDR1 SEHNR, CDR2 FQNEAQ (reference sequence). The CDR3 contains 13 residues. Written as DNA, the CDR3 is TGTTCCAGCAGCTCCACCGGGACAGGGTATTGGTTTTTT. It codes for CSSSSTGTGYWFF.

V is TRBV11-2 and J is TRBJ2-5; 8 bases agree with TRBD2. J lost 3 bases, V lost 2 bases, and 5 bases had no gene match. The length of the CDR3 is 15 residues. The germline V gene has CDR1 SGHAT and CDR2 FQNNGV. CDR3 loop: CASSLTLADKETQYF. The CDR3 coding sequence is TGTGCCAGCAGCTTAACACTAGCGGATAAAGAGACCCAGTACTTC. The full variable domain, its missing parts supplied by reference TRBV11-2 and TRBJ2-5, is EAGVAQSPRYKIIEKRQSVAFWCNPISGHATLYWYQQILGQGPKLLIQFQNNGVVDDSQLPKDRFSAERLKGVDSTLKIQPAKLEDSAVYLCASSLTLADKETQYFGPGTRLLVL.

The table lists this clone with a count of one. The chain is built from TRBV9 and TRBJ2-2; D possibly corresponds to TRBD1 (6 bases). The CDR3 runs 16 residues. Germline lookup yields CDR1 SGDLS and CDR2 YYNGEE. The V gene lost 4 bases and the J gene lost 2 bases, with 15 bases spanning the gap. CDR3 loop: CASSPNDRPNTGELFF. The CDR3 nucleotides read TGTGCCAGCAGCCCAAACGACAGGCCCAACACCGGGGAGCTGTTTTTT.

V is TRBV10-3 and J is TRBJ2-5, with a tentative D call TRBD2 (6 bases). The end of the DNA aligns better with TRBJ2-7, so the J call may be wrong. Germline CDR1 and CDR2: ENHRY and SYGVKD. This CDR3 spans 15 amino acids. In nucleotides, the CDR3 is TGTGCCATCAGTGAGTGGACTATATCCAACTACGAGCAGTACTTC. Its translation: CAISEWTISNYEQYF.

This clone was detected a few times. The rearrangement uses TRBV25-1 and TRBJ1-2; 7 bases are a match to TRBD1. The CDR3 has 13 amino acids. V trimming: 5 bases; J trimming: 8 bases; junction bases outside the gene matches: 8. The V gene's germline CDR1 is MGHDK and CDR2 SYGVNS. CDR3 in DNA: TGTGCCAGCAGTAGGTTGGACAGGATCGGCTACACCTTC. Encoded protein: CASSRLDRIGYTF.

The CDR3 reads CAVGDRGFANTGELFF. CDR3 DNA: TGTGCCGTCGGGGACAGGGGTTTCGCGAACACCGGGGAGCTGTTTTTT. V gene TRBV19 combines with J gene TRBJ2-2; 10 nucleotides agree with TRBD1. Per germline, CDR1 LNHDA and CDR2 SQIVND (reference sequence). J gave up 0 bases and V 11 bases, and 9 bases lay outside the gene matches. This CDR3 contains 16 residues.

The chain carries TRBV27 and TRBJ2-5; 7 bases map to TRBD2. The V gene end was trimmed by 3 bases and the J gene end by 11 bases; junction bases not matched to a gene: 12. Germline V gene data show CDR1 as MNHEY and CDR2 as SMNVEV (reference sequence). This CDR3 comprises 14 residues. CDR3 bases: TGTGCCAGCAGTTTCGGGACCGGCGGGGGTGAGCAGTACTTC. Its translation: CASSFGTGGGEQYF.

CDR3 DNA sequence: TGCGCCAGCACGACGGGAGTAGGAGAGACCCAGTACTTC. It translates to CASTTGVGETQYF. V and J are TRBV5-1 and TRBJ2-5, with a tentative D call TRBD2 (6 bases). The CDR3 length is 13 residues. The V gene's germline CDR1 is SGHRS and CDR2 YFSETQ. V shed 6 bases and J shed 4 bases, with 13 bases lying between them.

This chain joins TRBV30 and TRBJ1-4; D unresolved. This CDR3 is 15 amino acids long. V dropped 1 base and J dropped 0 bases, with 9 bases sitting between them. Germline V gene lookup returns CDR1 GTSNPN and CDR2 SVGIG (reference sequence). CDR3 region: CAWSDVETTNEKLFF. The DNA for the CDR3 is TGTGCCTGGAGTGATGTGGAGACAACTAATGAAAAACTGTTTTTT.

The rearrangement joins TRBV2 to TRBJ1-5, with D perhaps TRBD1 (5 bases). Germline V CDR1 and CDR2: SNHLY, FYNNEI. V gave up 3 bases and J gave up 4 bases, with 16 bases separating them. This CDR3 comprises 16 residues. The CDR3 loop is CASSEGLGALNQPQHF. DNA of the CDR3: TGTGCCAGCAGTGAGGGGTTAGGGGCTTTGAATCAGCCCCAGCATTTT.

J is TRBJ1-1 and V is TRBV7-9; 7 bases agree with TRBD1. V trimming: 4 bases; J trimming: 5 bases; junction bases outside the gene matches: 7. This CDR3 comprises 14 residues. CDR1 and CDR2 from the germline V gene are SEHNR and FQNEAQ (reference sequence). The CDR3 DNA reads TGTGCCAGCAGCTCTCAGGGGGGTTTGACTGAAGCTTTCTTT. This codes for CASSSQGGLTEAFF.

The rearrangement joins TRBV6-6 to TRBJ2-5, with 9 bases fitting TRBD1. J gave up 5 bases and V 8 bases, and 12 bases lay outside the gene matches. Per germline, CDR1 MNHNY and CDR2 SVGAGI (reference sequence). This CDR3 has 15 residues. The DNA for the CDR3 is TGTGCCAGCGGATCACAGGGGGCGCCTGGGGAGACCCAGTACTTC. Its protein product is CASGSQGAPGETQYF.

The rearrangement uses TRBV29-1 and TRBJ2-3; TRBD2 aligns across 9 bases. Germline V gene data show CDR1 as SQVTM and CDR2 as ANQGSEA. Trimming removed 4 bases from V and 6 bases from J; junction bases left unmatched: 5. The CDR3 runs to 13 residues. CDR3 region: CSVGGGAEDTQYF. In DNA, the CDR3 is TGCAGCGTTGGCGGGGGGGCCGAGGATACGCAGTATTTT.

This clone was detected only a few times. The chain links TRBV7-2 to TRBJ2-7; TRBD1 aligns across 8 bases. Looked up from germline, CDR1 is SGHTA and CDR2 is FQGNSA. This CDR3 has 14 amino acids. With 3 bases clipped from V and 5 bases from J, the junction kept 6 bases outside the gene matches. CDR3 protein: CASSLDRVVHEQYF. The CDR3 DNA follows: TGTGCCAGCAGCTTGGACAGGGTAGTGCACGAGCAGTACTTC.

This clone was observed once. This chain joins TRBV19 and TRBJ2-7; 9 nucleotides align to TRBD2. CDR1 LNHDA and CDR2 SQIVND come from the germline V gene (reference sequence). The CDR3 extends over 14 amino acids. V lost 8 bases and J lost 2; bases outside the gene matches: 7. CDR3 DNA: TGTGCCAGTGGGCGTAGCGGGAGCCCCTACGAGCAGTACTTC. This codes for CASGRSGSPYEQYF. Complete variable domain (other parts from reference TRBV19 and TRBJ2-7): DGGITQSPKYLFRKEGQNVTLSCEQNLNHDAMYWYRQDPGQGLRLIYYSQIVNDFQKGDIAEGYSVSREKKESFPLTVTSAQKNPTAFYLCASGRSGSPYEQYFGPGTRLTVT.

V gene TRBV6-6 combines with J gene TRBJ2-5, with 10 bases lining up with TRBD1. The CDR3 consists of 14 residues. The germline V gene has CDR1 MNHNY and CDR2 SVGAGI (reference sequence). With V trimmed by 2 bases and J by 4 bases, 1 base remained unmatched. The CDR3 DNA is TGTGCCAGCAGTTACGGGACAGGGGTAGAGACCCAGTACTTC. It translates to CASSYGTGVETQYF.

The V and J genes are TRBV4-3 and TRBJ2-7, with TRBD1 matching 10 bases. This CDR3 is built from 16 residues. The V and J ends lost 0 bases and 2 bases, in that order; junction bases with no gene match: 4. Germline values: CDR1 LGHNA, CDR2 YSLEER. The CDR3 region is CASSQEIGTGAYEQYF. The CDR3 DNA is TGCGCCAGCAGCCAAGAGATCGGGACAGGGGCCTACGAGCAGTACTTC.

Only a few counts were recorded for this clone. The rearrangement joins TRBV6-5 to TRBJ1-2; maybe TRBD1 (6 bases). Trimming shortened V by 1 base and J by 6 bases, and 12 bases separated the two germline ends. The CDR3 runs 14 residues. In germline, CDR1 is MNHEY, CDR2 SVGAGI. The CDR3 sequence: CASSYYRDGDGYTF. CDR3 bases: TGTGCCAGCAGTTACTACAGGGATGGGGATGGCTACACCTTC.

The chain uses TRBV27 and TRBJ2-3; TRBD2 matches 12 bases. Germline CDR1 reads MNHEY; CDR2 reads SMNVEV (reference sequence). Trimming at V came to 3 bases and at J to 4 bases, leaving 8 bases not matched to a gene. The length of the CDR3 is 17 residues. Here the CDR3 reads CASSFLAGGPLSDTQYF. DNA of the CDR3: TGTGCCAGCAGTTTTCTAGCGGGAGGGCCGCTCTCAGATACGCAGTATTTT.

V is TRBV28 and J is TRBJ1-1; 8 bases align to TRBD1. There are 13 residues in the CDR3. The trim removed 6 bases at V and 4 bases at J, leaving 4 bases unmatched. Germline V gene data show CDR1 as MDHEN and CDR2 as SYDVKM. This CDR3 is CASSRGLGTEAFF. The CDR3 DNA sequence: TGTGCCAGCAGCAGGGGGCTAGGCACTGAAGCTTTCTTT.

This clone occurred a few times. This chain uses TRBV28 with TRBJ1-6; TRBD1 might be the D (5 bases). V dropped 4 bases and J dropped 9 bases, with 19 bases sitting between them. The CDR3 is made up of 16 amino acids. Germline-derived CDR1 and CDR2 are MDHEN and SYDVKM. This CDR3 is CASSSTQRGHISPLHF. In DNA form, the CDR3 reads TGTGCCAGCAGTTCCACCCAACGAGGACATATTTCACCCCTCCACTTT. The entire variable domain, with the rest obtained from reference TRBV28 and TRBJ1-6, is as follows: DVKVTQSSRYLVKRTGEKVFLECVQDMDHENMFWYRQDPGLGLRLIYFSYDVKMKEKGDIPEGYSVSREKKERFSLILESASTNQTSMYLCASSSTQRGHISPLHFGNGTRLTVT.

This clone was detected a few times. This chain connects TRBV9 to TRBJ2-1; 11 positions match TRBD2. CDR1 is SGDLS, CDR2 YYNGEE, per germline. This CDR3 has 18 amino acids. The V segment lost 4 bases and the J segment 15 bases; nucleotides outside the gene matches: 24. The DNA of the CDR3 is TGTGCCAGCAGCAAGGAAACAGGGGGCTGGTCTAGCGGGGGGTTTCTGTTCTTC. Its protein is CASSKETGGWSSGGFLFF.

The chain has TRBV28 and TRBJ1-5; D perhaps matches TRBD1 (5 bases). Germline CDR1 and CDR2: MDHEN and SYDVKM. The CDR3 extends over 15 amino acids. Trimming cost V 6 bases and J 7 bases, with 19 bases left between them. Here the CDR3 reads CASSSGAGQGQPQHF. The CDR3 bases are TGTGCCAGCAGCAGCGGCGCGGGGCAAGGGCAGCCCCAGCATTTT.

This clone occurred once. The genes are TRBV11-2 and TRBJ2-2; D gene unclear. CDR1 is SGHAT, CDR2 FQNNGV, per germline. V lost 6 bases, J lost 0 bases, and 8 bases lay in between. This CDR3 region has 14 residues. CDR3 loop: CASRESPNTGELFF. The DNA of the CDR3 is TGTGCCAGCAGAGAAAGCCCGAACACCGGGGAGCTGTTTTTT.

The genes are TRBV7-2 and TRBJ2-3; D might be TRBD2 (6 bases). V gave up 5 bases and J gave up 5 bases, with 20 bases separating them. The CDR3 contains 16 residues. CDR1 and CDR2 (germline): SGHTA, FQGNSA. CDR3 residues: CASSKSVGGNVDTQYF. In DNA, the CDR3 is TGTGCCAGCAGCAAGTCGGTTGGCGGGAATGTAGATACGCAGTATTTT.

V gene TRBV5-4 combines with J gene TRBJ2-3; D is ambiguous. V was pared by 4 bases and J by 4 bases, with 10 bases between. The germline V gene has CDR1 SGHNT and CDR2 YYREEE (reference sequence). The CDR3 is 13 residues long. The CDR3 sequence: CASSPSQADTQYF. The CDR3 bases are TGTGCCAGCAGCCCCTCGCAGGCAGATACGCAGTATTTT.

This clone was detected once. The gene calls are TRBV6-5 and TRBJ1-2; tentatively, D is TRBD1 (6 bases). This CDR3 comprises 14 residues. The germline gives CDR1 MNHEY, CDR2 SVGAGI. V lost 5 bases and J lost 7, with 17 bases in between. CDR3 amino acids: CASSERTERPGYTF. The DNA for the CDR3 is TGTGCCAGCAGTGAAAGGACAGAACGTCCTGGCTACACCTTC.

V is TRBV4-2 and J is TRBJ1-1; D call uncertain. Germline CDR1 reads LGHNA; CDR2 reads YNFKEQ. V shed 2 bases and J shed 7 bases, with 17 bases lying between them. CDR3 length equals 15 residues. The CDR3 region has the DNA TGTGCCAGCAGCCAAAACGGGGAGTTTAGAGGTGAAGCTTTCTTT. The encoded protein is CASSQNGEFRGEAFF.

V gene TRBV18 combines with J gene TRBJ2-4, with D tentatively TRBD1 (6 bases). The V gene's germline CDR1 is KGHSH and CDR2 LQKENI. V lost 6 bases to trimming and J lost 7 bases, with 13 bases between them. The length of the CDR3 is 13 residues. In DNA, the CDR3 is TGTGCCAGCTCCCGAAACAGGGACAACATTCAGTACTTC. This gives the protein CASSRNRDNIQYF.

The V call is TRBV5-5, the J call TRBJ1-5; 7 bases agree with TRBD1. The CDR3 has 15 amino acids. CDR1 SGHKS and CDR2 YYEKEE come from the germline V gene (reference sequence). After removal of 4 bases from V and 3 bases from J, the junction contained 7 bases not matched to a gene. CDR3 DNA sequence: TGTGCCAGCAGCCCAACAGGGGAACCCAATCAGCCCCAGCATTTT. It is translated as CASSPTGEPNQPQHF.

The V gene is TRBV7-2, the J gene TRBJ2-1, with D possibly being TRBD2 (6 bases). CDR1 and CDR2 (germline): SGHTA, FQGNSA. Trimming removed 5 bases at V and 8 bases at J, with 16 bases between. The CDR3 is 14 amino acids. For the CDR3, the DNA is TGTGCCAGCAGCCCCGGACTACAATCGGATGAGCAGTTCTTC. This encodes CASSPGLQSDEQFF.